This T cell receptor beta chain was recorded in a study of blood T cell repertoires in COVID-19 (TCRdb year 2020). Concerning the study at large: Collaborator samples came from the United States, Italy and Spain and covered acute and convalescent phases of COVID-19. The prospective study material was composed of cDNA or gDNA derived from T cells, B-cell-depleted T cells, or PBMCs. The dataset comprised deeply sampled blood TCRbeta repertoires from subjects exposed to, actively infected with, or recovered from COVID-19. The repertoires were released in a freely available public database intended as a resource for research on the immune response to SARS-CoV-2. The samples were drawn from two sources: the first 160 participants of the ongoing ImmuneRACE study, and 1,000 to 1,500 subjects contributed by 6 global collaborators. Nearly every sample came with metadata listing a de-identified subject ID, COVID-19 status, age in years and sex. Where available, HLA class I and class II types were obtained from metadata supplied by the sample provider rather than from assay-based typing. The research as a whole found: How much clinical and demographic metadata was included differed by source and by participant, and the metadata was provided uncurated.

The immunoSEQ Assay, a bias-controlled multiplex PCR, was used to amplify TCRbeta CDR3 regions from genomic DNA. The original pipeline was this. Nucleated cell counts per sample were estimated from amplification of reference gene primers within the assay. To quantify the absolute abundance of each unique TCRbeta CDR3 rearrangement, sequence reads were collapsed and filtered. For each sample, productive Simpson clonality was calculated as the square root of Simpson's diversity index across productive rearrangements. TCRdb took this table from immuneACCESS and kept in-frame rearrangements with V and J called. Such tables lack part of the clones; where checked against another copy, unresolved V genes explain under half of the gap, and the rest is unexplained. V and J calls and clone size are those listed in that table; D and trimming were worked out from the DNA. This sample gives tens of thousands of clones in total; 88% of them show up just once. The ten largest clones capture 10% of the sample.

From its cysteine to its phenylalanine, the CDR3 spans 13 amino acids. Only the CDR3 DNA is retained, 39 bases long and in frame from the first base. V is cut by 7 bases and J by 5 bases, and the space between the germline ends is 15 bases. Enrolling through a virtual design, the prospective study's participants ranged in age from about 18 to 100 years and lived across roughly 23 United States geographic areas. In the prospective study, cohorts were assigned on the basis of participant-reported clinical history obtained from a screening survey and a study questionnaire. ImmuneRACE Cohort 3 recovered participants were defined by two consecutive negative NP/OP PCR tests, healthcare professional clearance, or symptom resolution. In the prospective study, mobile phlebotomists collected whole blood, serum and a nasopharyngeal or oropharyngeal swab from each participant. Participants in the prospective study had the option to provide additional blood draws and questionnaires over an approximately 2-month period. Prospective study blood samples were shipped either frozen or at room temperature before DNA extraction.

On this clone itself: Its antigen target is currently unknown. The sample holds no much larger clone one base away, and base qualities are not on file.

The source material was PBMCs or T cells enriched from blood (not recorded which). The chain employs TRBV12-3 or TRBV12-4 and TRBJ2-7, with a tentative D gene TRBD1 over 6 matching bases. The receptor was isolated from a middle-aged woman who had recovered from COVID-19. The CDR3 region: CASTLGQYDEQYF. Here is the DNA: TGTGCCAGCACTCTCGGACAGTACGACGAGCAGTACTTC.